Listed below are T cell receptor beta chains from one sample, sequenced in a study of T cells in Graves' hyperthyroidism and ophthalmopathy. MiXCR was run by TCRdb on the multiplex PCR reads, yielding one entry per CDR3 protein. The table includes almost 600,000 distinct CDR3 sequences, roughly 50% detected once. The specimen sequenced was peripheral blood or thyroid tissue (not recorded which). The receptors here all came from a woman aged 18-29 years with Graves' hyperthyroidism. Both conserved end residues are part of each CDR3. The D gene is left open where the match is weak. Rows give clone size only sometimes, using once, few, many, or a class for an expanded clone.

cdr3_nt,cdr3_aa,v_call,j_call,clone_size,d_call
TGTGCCAGCAGACCGGGACAGAAGCGAAACACCATATATTTT,CASRPGQKRNTIYF,TRBV2,TRBJ1-3,-,TRBD1
TGTGCCAGCAGCGTGGGGCAAGGTCAGCCCCAGCATTTT,CASSVGQGQPQHF,TRBV7-9,TRBJ1-5,many,-
TGTGCCAGCAGCTTAATAACGCTTGGCGAGCAGTACTTC,CASSLITLGEQYF,TRBV7-9,TRBJ2-7,many,-
TGTGCCTGGAGCAGGTTCGGCTATGGCTACACCTTC,CAWSRFGYGYTF,TRBV30,TRBJ1-2,few,-
TGTGCCAGCAGTGACTCGGGACAGCCTAGCTACGAGCAGTACTTC,CASSDSGQPSYEQYF,TRBV6-6,TRBJ2-7,few,TRBD1
TGTGCCAGCAGTCCTCCTTGGGGGGACTATGGCAATCAGCCCCAGCATTTT,CASSPPWGDYGNQPQHF,TRBV5-6,TRBJ1-5,-,-
TGTGCCATCAGGGGGAGGACAGAGATGAACACTGAAGCTTTCTTT,CAIRGRTEMNTEAFF,TRBV10-3,TRBJ1-1,-,-
TGTGCCAGCAGCGTAGATGGGGAGGGGCAGTACTTC,CASSVDGEGQYF,TRBV9,TRBJ2-7,-,TRBD2
TGCAGTGCTGAGGGACAGGGGGCCTACTCTGGGGCCAACGTCCTGACTTTC,CSAEGQGAYSGANVLTF,TRBV20-1,TRBJ2-6,-,TRBD1
TGTGCTAGCAGCGGAGACAGGGGCGGGGCTCAAGAGACCCAGTACTTC,CASSGDRGGAQETQYF,TRBV7-2,TRBJ2-5,-,TRBD1
TGTGCTAGTGGTACAGGACAGGGAAACACTGAAGCTTTCTTT,CASGTGQGNTEAFF,TRBV12-5,TRBJ1-1,many,TRBD1
TGTGCCAGCAGCTTAGGACTAGCGGGAGCTCGCGCCTACGAGCAGTACTTC,CASSLGLAGARAYEQYF,TRBV7-2,TRBJ2-7,-,TRBD2
TGTGCCAGCAGCAGGACGGGGCGAACTAATGAAAAACTGTTTTTT,CASSRTGRTNEKLFF,TRBV7-9,TRBJ1-4,-,-
TGTGCTAGTGGTTATACGGACAGGGCGAACACTGAAGCTTTCTTT,CASGYTDRANTEAFF,TRBV12-5,TRBJ1-1,many,TRBD1
TGTGCCACCAGCAGCTTCACCGGGACTGTCTCCTACGAGCAGTACTTC,CATSSFTGTVSYEQYF,TRBV15,TRBJ2-7,-,-
TGCGCCAGCAGCTTTGCTAGCGGCACCTCCTACGAGCAGTACTTC,CASSFASGTSYEQYF,TRBV5-1,TRBJ2-7,many,TRBD2
TGTGCCAGCACCTCCCAGTACTTC,CASTSQYF,TRBV7-8,TRBJ2-5,-,-
TGTGCCACCAGTGATAAGGGCGTCTATGAGCAGTTCTTC,CATSDKGVYEQFF,TRBV24-1,TRBJ2-1,few,-
TGTGCCAGCAGTGGCGCTAGGGTAGGCCAAGAGACCCAGTACTTC,CASSGARVGQETQYF,TRBV6-5,TRBJ2-5,many,-
TGTGCCATCAGTGCGCGGACTAGCGGGTCCTACAATGAAGCTTTCTTT,CAISARTSGSYNEAFF,TRBV10-3,TRBJ1-1,-,-
TGTGCCAGCAGTTACCTGTGGGGCACCGGGGAGCTGTTTTTT,CASSYLWGTGELFF,TRBV6-2/TRBV6-3,TRBJ2-2,-,-
TGTGCCAGCAGTGTATCGATCGGACTAGCGGGAGGGCAACCCTACGAGCAGTACTTC,CASSVSIGLAGGQPYEQYF,TRBV2,TRBJ2-7,many,TRBD2
TGCAGTGCTATAACCCCCGGGACTAGTCAAGAGACCCAGTACTTC,CSAITPGTSQETQYF,TRBV20-1,TRBJ2-5,many,TRBD2
TGTGCCACCAGCAGATTGGGGGGCGACGATGGCTACACCTTC,CATSRLGGDDGYTF,TRBV15,TRBJ1-2,-,-
TGTGCCAGCAGCCGTCGACAGGGGTGGGACGAGCAGTACTTC,CASSRRQGWDEQYF,TRBV14,TRBJ2-7,many,TRBD1
TGCGCCAGCCGTAGGACAGGGAAAATGCAAGAGACCCAGTACTTC,CASRRTGKMQETQYF,TRBV5-1,TRBJ2-5,many,TRBD1
TGTGCCAGCAGTACCCGACAGTACTTC,CASSTRQYF,TRBV2,TRBJ2-7,-,-
TGCGCCAGCAGCCACAAACCGGGCCCAGTTGGCACTGAAGCTTTCTTT,CASSHKPGPVGTEAFF,TRBV4-3,TRBJ1-1,-,-
TGTGCCAGCAGCTTGGAAGGGGCTAGACAGGGCTACGAGCAGTACTTC,CASSLEGARQGYEQYF,TRBV5-6,TRBJ2-7,many,TRBD1
TGCAGCGTTGAAGGGGTTGACTATGGCTACACCTTC,CSVEGVDYGYTF,TRBV29-1,TRBJ1-2,-,-
TGTGCCAGCTCACCGGGACAGGGATTTAACTATGGCTACACCTTC,CASSPGQGFNYGYTF,TRBV18,TRBJ1-2,many,TRBD1
TGTGCCAGCAGATCGGGGCCTTATGGCTACACCTTC,CASRSGPYGYTF,TRBV2,TRBJ1-2,many,-
TGTGCCAGCAGCTTAGTCGCAGGACAAACCGGGGAGCTGTTTTTT,CASSLVAGQTGELFF,TRBV7-9,TRBJ2-2,many,-
TGTGCCATCAGCCCAACGAACACTGAAGCTTTCTTT,CAISPTNTEAFF,TRBV10-3,TRBJ1-1,-,-
TGTGCTAGCAGGTTGAGGACTAGCGGAGACACCGGGGAGCTGTTTTTT,CASRLRTSGDTGELFF,TRBV7-7,TRBJ2-2,many,TRBD2
TGTGCCAGCAGCGCGACAGTGAACTACGAGCAGTACTTC,CASSATVNYEQYF,TRBV7-9,TRBJ2-7,many,-
TGCAGCTTTAACCAGCTCAGCTACGAGCAGTACTTC,CSFNQLSYEQYF,TRBV29-1,TRBJ2-7,few,-
TGTGCCAGCAGCACACTACGGGCCAACGTCCTGACTTTC,CASSTLRANVLTF,TRBV9,TRBJ2-6,-,-
TGTGCCAGCAGCCCGGACGGTGGAAACACCATATATTTT,CASSPDGGNTIYF,TRBV7-9,TRBJ1-3,few,-
TGCAGTGCGCGAAGGGGCAGGGCCTACGAGCAGTACTTC,CSARRGRAYEQYF,TRBV20-1,TRBJ2-7,many,-
TGTGCCAGCAGCTTAGTGTGCGGTGAAAAACTGTTTTTT,CASSLVCGEKLFF,TRBV7-2,TRBJ1-4,-,-
TGTGCCAGCTCACCTCGCGACAGGGACTATGGCTACACCTTC,CASSPRDRDYGYTF,TRBV18,TRBJ1-2,-,TRBD1
TGTGCCCCAGATTTGAGGATGGTGAACACTGAAGCTTTCTTT,CAPDLRMVNTEAFF,TRBV12-3/TRBV12-4,TRBJ1-1,many,-
TGTGCCAGCAGCTGGGGACTAGCGGGAGGCGGGGAGCTGTTTTTT,CASSWGLAGGGELFF,TRBV7-6,TRBJ2-2,once,TRBD2
TGTGCCAGCAAATCCCCCTTGATCACAGATACGCAGTATTTT,CASKSPLITDTQYF,TRBV2,TRBJ2-3,-,-
TGCAGTGCAAGAGACAGGGCCTACGAGCAGTACTTC,CSARDRAYEQYF,TRBV20-1,TRBJ2-7,many,TRBD1
TGTGCCAGCAGCGTAGATGCTCGAGGGGAGAACACTAAGGCTTTCTTT,CASSVDARGENTKAFF,TRBV9,TRBJ1-1,-,-
TGCGCCAGCAGCCAAATTGTAAGACGGACTAGCGGGTCCTACGAGCAGTACTTC,CASSQIVRRTSGSYEQYF,TRBV4-1,TRBJ2-7,few,TRBD2
TGCGCCAGCAGCCCGAGGTCCGGGACCCACGAGCAGTACTTC,CASSPRSGTHEQYF,TRBV5-1,TRBJ2-7,-,-
TGCAGTGCTAGATCCTTTTACGAGCAGTACTTC,CSARSFYEQYF,TRBV20-1,TRBJ2-7,many,-
TGTGCCTGGAGTGTAACTAGCGGGACTACCGGGGAGCTGTTTTTT,CAWSVTSGTTGELFF,TRBV30,TRBJ2-2,few,TRBD2
TGTGCCAGCAGCCCAGAACAGGGGAACACTGAAGCTTTCTTT,CASSPEQGNTEAFF,TRBV7-9,TRBJ1-1,many,-
TGTGCCAGTGGGGAGGACGGACCGTGGTTT,CASGEDGPWF,TRBV19,TRBJ1-5,many,-